Presented here are 15 T cell receptor beta chains from one specimen sequenced in a study of T cell repertoires in cytomegalovirus infection. TCRdb reprocessed the reads via MiXCR and lists one record per CDR3 protein. In the table there are some 230,000 distinct CDR3 sequences, roughly 20% of which are singletons. The specimen sequenced was CD8+ T cells from PBMCs. These TCRs come from a human donor in good health (CMV status not recorded). Some clones in this sample may be carry-over from other donors' samples.

This chain uses TRBV28 with TRBJ2-1, with D uncertain. The CDR3 has 13 amino acids. The germline gives CDR1 MDHEN, CDR2 SYDVKM. V gave up 6 bases and J gave up 4 bases, with 10 bases separating them. In DNA form, the CDR3 reads TGTGCCAGCAGCAGTACGTTGTACAATGAGCAGTTCTTC. This codes for CASSSTLYNEQFF. Full variable domain (remainder filled in from reference TRBV28 and TRBJ2-1): DVKVTQSSRYLVKRTGEKVFLECVQDMDHENMFWYRQDPGLGLRLIYFSYDVKMKEKGDIPEGYSVSREKKERFSLILESASTNQTSMYLCASSSTLYNEQFFGPGTRLTVL.

This sequence joins TRBV28 and TRBJ1-2; no clear D gene. The CDR3 consists of 13 residues. The germline gives CDR1 MDHEN, CDR2 SYDVKM. Trimming stripped 4 bases from V and 4 bases from J, with 10 bases between. The CDR3 here is CASSSYDIYGYTF. The CDR3 DNA sequence: TGTGCCAGCAGTTCATACGACATCTATGGCTACACCTTC.

V and J are TRBV6-4 and TRBJ2-7, with TRBD2 as a possible D gene (6 bases). V lost 6 bases and J lost 0, with 15 bases in between. The germline gives CDR1 MRHNA, CDR2 SNTAGT. The CDR3 contains 15 residues. CDR3 coding DNA: TGTGCCAGCAGCCCCGGCGGGGCTTACTCCTACGAGCAGTACTTC. This gives the protein CASSPGGAYSYEQYF.

This sequence joins TRBV4-1 and TRBJ2-3, with TRBD2 matching over 9 bases. J gave up 1 base and V 4 bases, and 12 bases lay outside the gene matches. The CDR3 consists of 18 residues. In germline, CDR1 is MGHRA, CDR2 YSYEKL. CDR3 protein: CASSLGFPSGDGTDTQYF. CDR3 DNA sequence: TGCGCCAGCAGCCTAGGATTCCCTAGCGGGGACGGCACAGATACGCAGTATTTT.

This clonotype occurred many times. This chain connects TRBV7-9 to TRBJ1-1; D uncertain. Germline lookup yields CDR1 SEHNR and CDR2 FQNEAQ (reference sequence). CDR3 length equals 16 residues. V gave up 4 bases and J gave up 1 base, with 16 bases separating them. CDR3 residues: CASSSSVDGTNTEAFF. CDR3 in DNA: TGTGCCAGCAGCTCAAGCGTTGACGGCACGAACACTGAAGCTTTCTTT. Variable domain in full (rest from reference TRBV7-9 and TRBJ1-1): DTGVSQNPRHKITKRGQNVTFRCDPISEHNRLYWYRQTLGQGPEFLTYFQNEAQLEKSRLLSDRFSAERPKGSFSTLEIQRTEQGDSAMYLCASSSSVDGTNTEAFFGQGTRLTVV.

Only a few counts were recorded for this clonotype. This chain connects TRBV5-4 to TRBJ1-2; 10 bases agree with TRBD1. Germline loops: CDR1 SGHNT, CDR2 YYREEE (reference sequence). V lost 4 bases and J lost 8; bases outside the gene matches: 11. CDR3 length: 15 residues. CDR3 sequence reads: CASSPGGDRGLGYTF. As DNA, the CDR3 is TGTGCCAGCAGCCCAGGAGGGGACAGGGGCTTGGGCTACACCTTC.

This clonotype occurred many times. At one of its ends the junction is not consistent with the germline gene, which may arise from a read error. The rearrangement uses TRBV7-8 and TRBJ2-1; a possible D gene is TRBD2 (7 bases). In germline, CDR1 is SGHVS, CDR2 FQNEAQ. The CDR3 consists of 15 residues. The CDR3 DNA follows: TGTGCCAGCACCTTAGGGGGGGCCCCCTACAATGAGCAGTTCTTC. Its translation is CASTLGGAPYNEQFF.

The rearrangement links TRBV12-3 or TRBV12-4 to TRBJ2-6; maybe TRBD1 (6 bases). The V end lost 5 bases, the J end lost 0 bases, and 17 bases lay between the germline ends. This CDR3 comprises 18 residues. The CDR3, as DNA: TGTGCCAGCAGTCCCTCCCGACAGGATATCTCTGGGGCCAACGTCCTGACTTTC. Residues: CASSPSRQDISGANVLTF.

This clonotype came up a few times. V usage is TRBV7-8 and J usage is TRBJ1-1; a possible D gene is TRBD1 (6 bases). Germline-derived CDR1 and CDR2 are SGHVS and FQNEAQ. Between the trimmed V and J ends, which lost 1 base and 2 bases, there was a span of 14 bases. The CDR3 runs 16 residues. Here the CDR3 reads CASSLGLGHLNTEAFF. DNA for the CDR3: TGTGCCAGCAGCTTAGGGTTGGGACATCTCAACACTGAAGCTTTCTTT.

This sequence joins TRBV7-8 and TRBJ1-2; TRBD1 might be the D (5 bases). The germline V gene has CDR1 SGHVS and CDR2 FQNEAQ. The CDR3 length is 16 residues. V gave up 1 base and J gave up 6 bases, with 18 bases separating them. The CDR3 DNA is TGTGCCAGCAGCTTAGGTGCCGGGGGGACTGGAAATGGCTACACCTTC. It encodes CASSLGAGGTGNGYTF.

The rearrangement uses TRBV5-6 and TRBJ1-2; possible D gene TRBD1, 6 bases. CDR1 and CDR2 from the germline V gene are SGHDT and YYEEEE. The CDR3 totals 15 residues. Trimming took off 2 bases at V and 1 base at J, with 12 bases between the two ends. In nucleotides, the CDR3 is TGTGCCAGCAGCTTACAGGGAGGCGGTAACTATGGCTACACCTTC. It is translated as CASSLQGGGNYGYTF.

Ten or more counts support this clonotype. This chain uses TRBV19 with TRBJ1-4; D uncertain. The CDR3 loop spans 11 amino acids. V was pared by 3 bases and J by 8 bases, with 4 bases between. Per germline, CDR1 LNHDA and CDR2 SQIVND (reference sequence). CDR3 amino acids: CASSIYEKLFF. The CDR3 nucleotides read TGTGCCAGTAGTATTTACGAAAAACTGTTTTTT.

The table lists this clonotype with many counts. The chain couples TRBV7-6 to TRBJ2-1, with 7 bases matching TRBD2. The V gene end was trimmed by 5 bases and the J gene end by 4 bases; junction bases not matched to a gene: 20. CDR1 SGHVS and CDR2 FNYEAQ come from the germline V gene. This CDR3 spans 19 amino acids. The CDR3 sequence is CASSPLWRGTVVSYNEQFF. Here the CDR3 DNA reads TGTGCCAGCAGCCCACTCTGGCGGGGGACGGTAGTTTCGTACAATGAGCAGTTCTTC.

This chain links TRBV12-3 or TRBV12-4 with TRBJ2-3, with 9 bases lining up with TRBD2. The CDR3 length is 15 residues. V shed 6 bases and J 7 bases; nucleotides not matched to a gene: 11. Here the CDR3 DNA reads TGTGCCAGCAGGGGGGCAGAGCGGGGGGATCATACGCAGTATTTT. Residues: CASRGAERGDHTQYF.

This clonotype came up a few times. The chain uses TRBV19 and TRBJ1-5; D perhaps matches TRBD1 (5 bases). The CDR3 extends over 14 amino acids. V was shortened by 10 bases and J by 2 bases, with 15 bases between the two germline ends. The germline V gene encodes CDR1 LNHDA and CDR2 SQIVND (reference sequence). CDR3 sequence reads: CATQTGLGNQPQHF. In DNA, the CDR3 is TGTGCCACCCAAACAGGATTGGGCAATCAGCCCCAGCATTTT.